This T cell receptor (beta chain) originates from a study of cytomegalovirus exposure and HLA in healthy donors. Turning to the study itself: Falling in the Caucasian-associated ancestry cluster were about 83% of under 450 genotyped donors.

Nominally healthy donors were sampled, though unrecorded immune exposures were likely. Losses at the gene ends were 0 bases for V and 1 base for J; bases not matched to a gene: 1. Germline lookup yields CDR1 MNHNY and CDR2 SVGAGI (reference sequence). The CDR3 is made up of 15 amino acids. This clone was found a few times. The antigen is undetermined. Study-wide results and limits: The listing of 150 or so TCR beta chains classed them as cytomegalovirus-associated. Among immune exposure information, only CMV serostatus was available.

13 Jbeta primers and 60 Vbeta primers were used for the PCR. Assay: immunoSEQ multiplex PCR; the TCRdb copy retains only in-frame clones and omits some. The repertoire holds about 73,000 clones, with roughly four fifths as singletons. The sample consisted of PBMCs. The receptor's source is a man between 65 and 85 years old in good health and CMV-seronegative. The chain is built from TRBV6-6 and TRBJ1-1, with 8 nucleotides matching TRBD1. The CDR3 is CASSYSTGANTEAFF. The CDR3 DNA reads TGTGCCAGCAGTTACTCGACAGGGGCGAACACTGAAGCTTTCTTT.